This passage covers 23 T cell receptor beta chains from one sample sequenced in a study of PD-L1 blockade in urothelial cancer. The assay was immunoSEQ multiplex PCR, and TCRdb's table has in-frame clones only and misses some. This sample carries some 77,000 clones, about nine tenths of them seen once, and the ten largest clones take 5% to 6%. Material: PBMCs, obtained around atezolizumab (anti-PD-L1) treatment. These receptors originate from a woman in her sixties or seventies with urothelial cancer.

The chain recombines TRBV5-6 with TRBJ2-5, with TRBD1 matching over 8 bases. J was trimmed by 0 bases and V by 0 bases; bases with no gene match: 4. Germline values: CDR1 SGHDT, CDR2 YYEEEE. The CDR3 runs 16 residues. The CDR3 DNA is TGTGCCAGCAGCTTGGGTACAGGGGGGTACCAAGAGACCCAGTACTTC. It encodes CASSLGTGGYQETQYF.

This clone was detected only once. The chain joins TRBV7-9 to TRBJ1-1; the match to TRBD1 covers 7 bases. Germline assignment: CDR1 SEHNR and CDR2 FQNEAQ (reference sequence). This CDR3 contains 16 residues. Trimming removed 6 bases from V and 2 bases from J; junction bases left unmatched: 12. This CDR3 is CASRDRQPAGNTEAFF. CDR3 sequence (DNA): TGTGCCAGCAGGGACAGGCAACCCGCGGGCAACACTGAAGCTTTCTTT.

The chain combines TRBV5-6 with TRBJ2-7; 9 nucleotides align to TRBD2. Losses at the gene ends were 0 bases for V and 0 bases for J; bases not matched to a gene: 7. Germline V lookup: CDR1 SGHDT, CDR2 YYEEEE. The CDR3 loop spans 17 amino acids. This chain's CDR3 is CASSLGWTSAPSYEQYF. DNA for the CDR3: TGTGCCAGCAGCTTGGGGTGGACTAGCGCTCCCTCCTACGAGCAGTACTTC.

The count of this clone is one. V gene TRBV7-9 combines with J gene TRBJ2-3; 8 nucleotides agree with TRBD2. V was clipped by 7 bases and J by 6 bases; unmatched bases: 12. The V gene's germline CDR1 is SEHNR and CDR2 FQNEAQ (reference sequence). CDR3 length equals 15 residues. CDR3 sequence: CASNLGAGVSDTQYF. In nucleotides, the CDR3 is TGTGCCAGCAACCTTGGAGCGGGGGTATCGGATACGCAGTATTTT.

V is TRBV9 and J is TRBJ2-2; TRBD1 might be the D (6 bases). Trimming shortened V by 4 bases and J by 0 bases, and 13 bases separated the two germline ends. CDR3 length: 16 amino acids. Germline V gene data show CDR1 as SGDLS and CDR2 as YYNGEE. Here the CDR3 reads CASSHVRQANTGELFF. The CDR3 nucleotides are TGTGCCAGCAGCCATGTTAGACAGGCGAACACCGGGGAGCTGTTTTTT.

The V and J genes are TRBV5-4 and TRBJ1-1; 8 bases line up with TRBD1. The CDR3 is made up of 16 amino acids. V was clipped by 0 bases and J by 5 bases; unmatched bases: 9. The germline V gene encodes CDR1 SGHNT and CDR2 YYREEE (reference sequence). CDR3 residues: CASSLGTGYRTTEAFF. In DNA form, the CDR3 reads TGTGCCAGCAGCTTGGGGACAGGGTATCGGACAACTGAAGCTTTCTTT. The full variable domain, in which reference TRBV5-4 and TRBJ1-1 provide the parts outside the CDR3, is ETGVTQSPTHLIKTRGQQVTLRCSSQSGHNTVSWYQQALGQGPQFIFQYYREEENGRGNFPPRFSGLQFPNYSSELNVNALELDDSALYLCASSLGTGYRTTEAFFGQGTRLTVV.

In this sample, this clone turned up once. CDR3 DNA: TGTGCCAGCAGCTTAGACCCTTTTGCCTTGACTAGCCTGGGGGAGACCCAGTACTTC. It translates to CASSLDPFALTSLGETQYF. V and J are TRBV11-2 and TRBJ2-5; TRBD2 matches at 7 bases. This CDR3 is built from 19 residues. With V trimmed by 0 bases and J by 5 bases, 18 bases remained unmatched. Germline-derived CDR1 and CDR2 are SGHAT and FQNNGV.

This clone occurred once. The rearrangement links TRBV11-2 to TRBJ2-3; D is ambiguous. The CDR3 totals 14 residues. Germline V gene data show CDR1 as SGHAT and CDR2 as FQNNGV. Trimming shortened V by 2 bases and J by 7 bases, and 13 bases separated the two germline ends. CDR3 bases: TGTGCCAGCAGCTTAAATGGGCAGACGAATACGCAGTATTTT. This sequence encodes CASSLNGQTNTQYF. Full variable domain (missing parts from reference TRBV11-2 and TRBJ2-3): EAGVAQSPRYKIIEKRQSVAFWCNPISGHATLYWYQQILGQGPKLLIQFQNNGVVDDSQLPKDRFSAERLKGVDSTLKIQPAKLEDSAVYLCASSLNGQTNTQYFGPGTRLTVL.

The rearrangement joins TRBV10-3 to TRBJ1-1, with TRBD1 as a possible D gene (6 bases). Germline loops: CDR1 ENHRY, CDR2 SYGVKD. This CDR3 comprises 16 residues. V dropped 1 base and J dropped 1 base, with 13 bases sitting between them. CDR3 protein: CAISEFQGQGNTEAFF. Written as DNA, the CDR3 is TGTGCCATCAGTGAGTTTCAGGGGCAGGGGAACACTGAAGCTTTCTTT.

The chain links TRBV19 to TRBJ2-1, with 11 bases lining up with TRBD2. Unmatched junction bases numbered 15, after V lost 4 bases and J lost 4 bases. There are 19 residues in the CDR3. Germline-derived CDR1 and CDR2 are LNHDA and SQIVND (reference sequence). CDR3 nucleotides: TGTGCCAGTAGTACGCTCCTCCATAGCGGGAGGGCCATTTACAATGAGCAGTTCTTC. It is translated as CASSTLLHSGRAIYNEQFF.

The chain employs TRBV19 and TRBJ1-1, with D tentatively TRBD1 (5 bases). Germline V gene lookup returns CDR1 LNHDA and CDR2 SQIVND (reference sequence). V lost 6 bases to trimming and J lost 0 bases, with 14 bases between them. The CDR3 is 15 amino acids. CDR3 DNA sequence: TGTGCCAGTAGGACGGTAGGGGAAATGAACACTGAAGCTTTCTTT. It is translated as CASRTVGEMNTEAFF. The full variable domain, rest sourced from reference TRBV19 and TRBJ1-1, is DGGITQSPKYLFRKEGQNVTLSCEQNLNHDAMYWYRQDPGQGLRLIYYSQIVNDFQKGDIAEGYSVSREKKESFPLTVTSAQKNPTAFYLCASRTVGEMNTEAFFGQGTRLTVV.

The V call is TRBV6-1, the J call TRBJ1-1; D is unclear. The germline gives CDR1 MNHNS, CDR2 SASEGT. CDR3 length: 13 amino acids. Trimming stripped 6 bases from V and 2 bases from J, with 10 bases between. This CDR3 reads CASRDSFNTEAFF. Here the CDR3 DNA reads TGTGCCAGCAGGGACTCCTTTAACACTGAAGCTTTCTTT.

The rearrangement joins TRBV9 to TRBJ2-1; 12 bases align to TRBD2. The ends lost 1 base at V and 7 bases at J; junction bases unmatched: 6. Germline loops: CDR1 SGDLS, CDR2 YYNGEE. The CDR3 consists of 16 residues. In nucleotides, the CDR3 is TGTGCCAGCAGCGTACGACTAGCGGGAGACAGTAATGAGCAGTTCTTC. Translating gives CASSVRLAGDSNEQFF.

The chain is built from TRBV11-2 and TRBJ2-7; 10 nucleotides agree with TRBD2. Germline assignment: CDR1 SGHAT and CDR2 FQNNGV. The CDR3 is 16 residues long. With V trimmed by 4 bases and J by 2 bases, 8 bases remained unmatched. CDR3 DNA sequence: TGTGCCAGCAGCTCCCGCCGACTAGCGGGTGCCTACGAGCAGTACTTC. This codes for CASSSRRLAGAYEQYF.

The genes are TRBV4-1 and TRBJ2-5; D is possibly TRBD2 (7 bases). Germline-derived CDR1 and CDR2 are MGHRA and YSYEKL. Trimming took 6 bases from V and 5 from J, leaving 19 bases between them. This CDR3 region has 15 residues. The DNA of the CDR3 is TGCGCCAGCAGTCCCGTGGCGGGGGCCTCTGAGACCCAGTACTTC. Translating it yields CASSPVAGASETQYF.

This clone showed up just a few times. The chain has TRBV27 and TRBJ1-5; 7 bases are a match to TRBD1. Germline loops: CDR1 MNHEY, CDR2 SMNVEV (reference sequence). V shed 1 base, J shed 2 bases, and the junction held 5 bases outside the gene matches. This CDR3 is built from 16 residues. The CDR3, as DNA: TGTGCCAGCAGTTTATTCGGACAGGTGGGCAATCAGCCCCAGCATTTT. This codes for CASSLFGQVGNQPQHF.

The chain couples TRBV5-1 to TRBJ2-1, with D hard to call. The V and J ends lost 0 bases and 2 bases respectively, with 12 bases between them. Germline lookup yields CDR1 SGHRS and CDR2 YFSETQ. This CDR3 region has 16 residues. CDR3 nucleotides: TGCGCCAGCAGCTTGGCCGAAGATCCGGCCTACAATGAGCAGTTCTTC. Protein product: CASSLAEDPAYNEQFF.

This clone has just one count. The chain has TRBV5-6 and TRBJ2-7, with 10 bases that match TRBD1. The length of the CDR3 is 15 residues. The ends lost 4 bases at V and 7 bases at J; junction bases unmatched: 11. Germline assignment: CDR1 SGHDT and CDR2 YYEEEE. The CDR3 DNA is TGTGCCAGCAGCGGTGGACAGGGGGGATTTGTAGAGCAGTACTTC. Amino acid sequence: CASSGGQGGFVEQYF.

The chain joins TRBV7-2 to TRBJ1-3; tentatively, D is TRBD1 (5 bases). Germline V CDR1 and CDR2: SGHTA, FQGNSA. The V gene lost 2 bases and the J gene lost 4 bases, with 15 bases spanning the gap. CDR3 length: 16 amino acids. The CDR3, as DNA: TGTGCCAGCAGCTTAAGGGGTGGGATGTCGGGAAACACCATATATTTT. This gives the protein CASSLRGGMSGNTIYF.

The rearrangement uses TRBV30 and TRBJ1-2; a possible D gene is TRBD1 (6 bases). The V end lost 0 bases, the J end lost 7 bases, and 12 bases lay between the germline ends. CDR1 and CDR2 (germline): GTSNPN, SVGIG (reference sequence). The CDR3 covers 13 residues. CDR3: CAWSVGTLGGYTF. CDR3 coding DNA: TGTGCCTGGAGTGTAGGGACACTGGGTGGCTACACCTTC.

The chain combines TRBV19 with TRBJ1-2; 8 nucleotides align to TRBD1. Per the germline V gene, CDR1 is LNHDA and CDR2 is SQIVND (reference sequence). There are 16 residues in the CDR3. V lost 5 bases, J lost 3 bases, and 11 bases stayed unmatched. This CDR3 is CASSPQRQGTYYGYTF. The DNA for the CDR3 is TGTGCCAGTAGTCCCCAGAGACAGGGGACTTACTATGGCTACACCTTC.

The rearrangement links TRBV30 to TRBJ2-3, with 7 bases that match TRBD2. The CDR3 has 14 amino acids. Germline V gives CDR1 GTSNPN, CDR2 SVGIG (reference sequence). J gave up 4 bases and V 3 bases, and 7 bases lay outside the gene matches. CDR3 nucleotide sequence: TGTGCCTGGAGGGGCGGGAGTGCGTCAGATACGCAGTATTTT. Residues: CAWRGGSASDTQYF.

The genes are TRBV6-1 and TRBJ1-1; D is perhaps TRBD1 (6 bases). The CDR3 contains 14 residues. Germline-derived CDR1 and CDR2 are MNHNS and SASEGT. The V and J ends lost 6 bases and 11 bases respectively, with 22 bases between them. The CDR3: CASRAFGGLGEAFF. The CDR3, as DNA: TGTGCCAGCAGAGCCTTCGGGGGGCTCGGAGAGGCTTTCTTT.